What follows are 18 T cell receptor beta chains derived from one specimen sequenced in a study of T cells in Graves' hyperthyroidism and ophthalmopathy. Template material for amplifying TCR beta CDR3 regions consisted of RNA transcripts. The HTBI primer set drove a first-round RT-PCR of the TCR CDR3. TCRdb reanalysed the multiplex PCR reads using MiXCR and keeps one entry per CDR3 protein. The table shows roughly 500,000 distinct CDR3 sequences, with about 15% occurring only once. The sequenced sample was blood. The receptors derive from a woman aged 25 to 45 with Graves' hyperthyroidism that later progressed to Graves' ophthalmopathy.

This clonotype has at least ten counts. The CDR3 reads CSAREPSGIVEQFF. Here the CDR3 DNA reads TGCAGTGCTAGAGAGCCTAGCGGGATTGTTGAGCAGTTCTTC. The chain is built from TRBV20-1 and TRBJ2-1, with 9 bases matching TRBD2. V shed 0 bases, J shed 9 bases, and the junction held 6 bases outside the gene matches. Germline V gene data show CDR1 as DFQATT and CDR2 as SNEGSKA (reference sequence). The CDR3 consists of 14 residues.

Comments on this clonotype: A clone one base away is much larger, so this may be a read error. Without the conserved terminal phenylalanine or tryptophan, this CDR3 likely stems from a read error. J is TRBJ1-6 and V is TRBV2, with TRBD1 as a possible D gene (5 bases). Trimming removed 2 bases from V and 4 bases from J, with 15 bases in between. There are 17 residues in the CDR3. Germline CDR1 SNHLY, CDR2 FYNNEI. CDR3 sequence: CASSERGARVYNSPLHL. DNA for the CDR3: TGTGCCAGCAGTGAACGAGGGGCGCGGGTTTATAATTCACCCCTCCACCTT.

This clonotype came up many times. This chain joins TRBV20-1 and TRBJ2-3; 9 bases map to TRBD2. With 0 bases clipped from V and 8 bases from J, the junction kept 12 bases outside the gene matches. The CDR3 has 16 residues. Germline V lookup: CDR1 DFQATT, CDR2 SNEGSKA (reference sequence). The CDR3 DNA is TGCAGTGCTAGAGATCTCGCCTTAGCGGGAGTAGGTACGCAGTATTTT. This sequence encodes CSARDLALAGVGTQYF.

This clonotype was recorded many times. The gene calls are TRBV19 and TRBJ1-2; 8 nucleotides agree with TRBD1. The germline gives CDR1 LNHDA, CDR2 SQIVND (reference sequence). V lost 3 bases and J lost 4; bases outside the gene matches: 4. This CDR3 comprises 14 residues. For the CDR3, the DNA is TGTGCCAGTAGTATCGGACAGGGAGTCTATGGCTACACCTTC. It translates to CASSIGQGVYGYTF.

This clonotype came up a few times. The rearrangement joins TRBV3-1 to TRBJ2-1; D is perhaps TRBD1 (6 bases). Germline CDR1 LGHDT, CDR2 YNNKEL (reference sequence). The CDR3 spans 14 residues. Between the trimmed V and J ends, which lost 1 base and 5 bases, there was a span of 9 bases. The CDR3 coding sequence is TGTGCCAGCAGCCAAGGGGGGCCCCACAATGAGCAGTTCTTC. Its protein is CASSQGGPHNEQFF.

The CDR3 sequence is CATSLSGVSSYNEQFF. In nucleotides, the CDR3 is TGTGCCACCAGCCTTAGCGGGGTTAGCTCCTACAATGAGCAGTTCTTC. The V call is TRBV24-1, the J call TRBJ2-1, with 8 positions matching TRBD2. The V segment lost 7 bases and the J segment 0 bases; nucleotides outside the gene matches: 7. CDR1 is KGHDR and CDR2 is SFDVKD in the germline V gene. This CDR3 is built from 16 residues.

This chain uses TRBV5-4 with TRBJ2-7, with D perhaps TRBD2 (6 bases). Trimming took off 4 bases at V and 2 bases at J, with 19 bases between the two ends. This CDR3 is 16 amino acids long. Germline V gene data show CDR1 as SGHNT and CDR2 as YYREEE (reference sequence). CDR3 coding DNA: TGTGCCAGCAGCGCAATGGGTAGCGGACTTACCTACGAGCAGTACTTC. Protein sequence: CASSAMGSGLTYEQYF.

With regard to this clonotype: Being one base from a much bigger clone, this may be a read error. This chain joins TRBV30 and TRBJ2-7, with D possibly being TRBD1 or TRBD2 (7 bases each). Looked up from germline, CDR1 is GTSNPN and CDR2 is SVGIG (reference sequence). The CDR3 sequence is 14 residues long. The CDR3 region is CAWNSGQGDYEQHF. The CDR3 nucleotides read TGTGCCTGGAACTCGGGGCAGGGGGACTACGAGCAGCACTTC.

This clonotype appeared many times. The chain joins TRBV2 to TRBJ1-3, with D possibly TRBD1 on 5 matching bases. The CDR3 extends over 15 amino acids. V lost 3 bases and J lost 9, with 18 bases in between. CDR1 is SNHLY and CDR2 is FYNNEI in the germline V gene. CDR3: CASSEGTLILSTIYF. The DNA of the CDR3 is TGTGCCAGCAGTGAGGGGACCCTAATACTCAGCACCATATATTTT.

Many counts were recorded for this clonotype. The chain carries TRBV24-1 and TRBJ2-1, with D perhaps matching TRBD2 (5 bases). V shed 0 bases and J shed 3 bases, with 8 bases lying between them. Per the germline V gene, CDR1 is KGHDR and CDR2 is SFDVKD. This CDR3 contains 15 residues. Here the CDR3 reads CATSDLEAGYNEQFF. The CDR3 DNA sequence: TGTGCCACCAGTGATTTGGAGGCGGGCTACAATGAGCAGTTCTTC.

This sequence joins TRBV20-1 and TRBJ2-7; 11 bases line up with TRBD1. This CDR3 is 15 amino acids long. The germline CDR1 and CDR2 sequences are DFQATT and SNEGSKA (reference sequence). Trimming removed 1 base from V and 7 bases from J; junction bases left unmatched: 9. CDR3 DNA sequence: TGCAGTGCTAGAGGGGAAGGACAGGGGGCGAGAGAGCAGTACTTC. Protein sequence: CSARGEGQGAREQYF.

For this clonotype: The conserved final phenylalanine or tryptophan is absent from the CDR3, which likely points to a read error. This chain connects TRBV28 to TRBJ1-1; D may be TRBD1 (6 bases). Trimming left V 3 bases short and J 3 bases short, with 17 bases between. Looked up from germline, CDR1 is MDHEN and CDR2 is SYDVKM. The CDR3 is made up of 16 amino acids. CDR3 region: CASSLATGAGDTEAFV. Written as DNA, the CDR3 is TGTGCCAGCAGTTTGGCGACAGGAGCGGGGGACACTGAAGCTTTCGTT.

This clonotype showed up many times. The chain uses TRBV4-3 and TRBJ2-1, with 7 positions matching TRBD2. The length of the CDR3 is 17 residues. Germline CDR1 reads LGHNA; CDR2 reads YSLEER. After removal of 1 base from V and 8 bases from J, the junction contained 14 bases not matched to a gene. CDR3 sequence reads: CASSQGLAWEGIDEQFF. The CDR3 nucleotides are TGCGCCAGCAGCCAAGGTCTAGCGTGGGAGGGTATCGATGAGCAGTTCTTC.

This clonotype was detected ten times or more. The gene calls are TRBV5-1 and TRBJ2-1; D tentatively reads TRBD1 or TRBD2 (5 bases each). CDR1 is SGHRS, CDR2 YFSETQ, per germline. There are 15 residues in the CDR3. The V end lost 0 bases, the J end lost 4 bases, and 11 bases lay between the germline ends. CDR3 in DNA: TGCGCCAGCAGCTTGGTGGGGGAACTATACAATGAGCAGTTCTTC. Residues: CASSLVGELYNEQFF.

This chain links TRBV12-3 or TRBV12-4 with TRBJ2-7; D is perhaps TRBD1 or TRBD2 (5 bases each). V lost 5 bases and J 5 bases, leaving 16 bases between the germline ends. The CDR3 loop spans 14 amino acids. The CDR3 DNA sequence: TGTGCCAGCAGTCCCTACGGGACCTACGACGAGCAGTACTTC. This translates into CASSPYGTYDEQYF.

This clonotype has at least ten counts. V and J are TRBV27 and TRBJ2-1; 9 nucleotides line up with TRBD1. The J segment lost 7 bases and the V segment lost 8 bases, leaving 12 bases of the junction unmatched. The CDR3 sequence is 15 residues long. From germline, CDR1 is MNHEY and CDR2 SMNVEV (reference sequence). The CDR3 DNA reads TGTGCCAGCGTGACTTGGACAGGGGAGGGGAATGAGCAGTTCTTC. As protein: CASVTWTGEGNEQFF.

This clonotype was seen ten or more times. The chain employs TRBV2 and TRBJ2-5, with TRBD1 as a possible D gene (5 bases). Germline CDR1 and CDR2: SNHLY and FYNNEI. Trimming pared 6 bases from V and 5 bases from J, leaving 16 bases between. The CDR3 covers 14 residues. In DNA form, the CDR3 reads TGTGCCAGCAGCCCTGACCGGACACAGGAGACCCAGTACTTC. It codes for CASSPDRTQETQYF.

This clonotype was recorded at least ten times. CDR3 loop: CSARVAGARGNEQFF. The DNA of the CDR3 is TGCAGTGCTAGAGTAGCGGGAGCTAGAGGCAATGAGCAGTTCTTC. This chain links TRBV20-1 with TRBJ2-1, with TRBD2 identical over 9 bases. V was pared by 1 base and J by 6 bases, with 7 bases of the junction left unmatched. The CDR3 runs to 15 residues. Germline assignment: CDR1 DFQATT and CDR2 SNEGSKA (reference sequence).